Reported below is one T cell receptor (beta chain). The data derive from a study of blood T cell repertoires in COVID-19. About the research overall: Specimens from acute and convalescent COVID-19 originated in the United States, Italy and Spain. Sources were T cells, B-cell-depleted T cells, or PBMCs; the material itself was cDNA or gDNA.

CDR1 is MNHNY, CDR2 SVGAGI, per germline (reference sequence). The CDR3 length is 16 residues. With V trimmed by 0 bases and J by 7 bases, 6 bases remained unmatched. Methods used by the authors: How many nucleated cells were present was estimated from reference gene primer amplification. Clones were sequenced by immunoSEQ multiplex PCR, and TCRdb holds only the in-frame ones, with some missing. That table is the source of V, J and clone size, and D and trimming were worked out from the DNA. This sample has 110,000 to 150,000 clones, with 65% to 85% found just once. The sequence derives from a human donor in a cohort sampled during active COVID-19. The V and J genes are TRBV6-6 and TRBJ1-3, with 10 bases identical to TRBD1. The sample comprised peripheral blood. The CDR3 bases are TGTGCCAGCAGTTACTCCCGGACAGGGGGAGGTAACACCATATATTTT. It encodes CASSYSRTGGGNTIYF.